The present T cell receptor (beta chain) was sequenced within a study of tumor-infiltrating lymphocytes in oesophageal squamous cell carcinoma. TCRdb redid the calling of the PCR reads with MiXCR, one entry per CDR3 protein. The data hold around 18,000 distinct CDR3 sequences, with roughly 42% observed a single time. This CDR3 is 16 amino acids long. V lost 1 base and J lost 1; bases outside the gene matches: 5. CDR1 and CDR2 (germline): SEHNR, FQNEAQ (reference sequence). The receptor was derived from a male donor with esophageal squamous cell carcinoma. The sequenced sample was esophageal tumor tissue. This sequence joins TRBV7-9 and TRBJ1-2, with TRBD1 identical over 8 bases. CDR3 loop: CASSLGTGTFNYGYTF. The CDR3 DNA sequence: TGTGCCAGCAGCTTAGGGACAGGGACTTTTAACTATGGCTACACCTTC.